This T cell receptor (beta chain) was recovered during a study of blood T cells in healthy people across ages. The authors ran a second PCR of 7 to 11 cycles using a sample-barcoded 5' primer and a J-beta primer mix. TCRdb reanalysed the 5' RACE reads using MiXCR and keeps one entry per CDR3 protein. This sample has about 1.4 million distinct CDR3 sequences, with approximately 60% found just once. This CDR3 region has 15 residues. CDR1 is DFQATT and CDR2 is SNEGSKA in the germline V gene (reference sequence). V trimming: 2 bases; J trimming: 0 bases; junction bases outside the gene matches: 3. Sequenced input: blood. The receptor was derived from a man younger than 30 in good health. The chain combines TRBV20-1 with TRBJ2-7; 11 bases map to TRBD2. The CDR3 sequence: CSARKTSGISYEQYF. CDR3 nucleotide sequence: TGCAGTGCTAGAAAGACTAGCGGGATCTCCTACGAGCAGTACTTC.